This TCR beta chain was sequenced during a study of T cell responses to AZD1222 COVID-19 vaccine. On this clone itself: No antigen is known for it.

Study-wide findings and caveats: Donors were chiefly white British, with a greater number of females, and clonal diversity was perhaps underestimated. The breadth and depth of Spike-specific TCRs increased once two AZD1222 doses had been given. Across spike, vaccine-associated CD4 TCRs were found, dominant at 160-218 and 743-854.

TCRdb's copy holds only in-frame clones and misses some; the assay was immunoSEQ multiplex PCR. The sample holds 130,000 or so clones; 93% are singletons and the top ten take about 5%. The CDR3 covers 16 residues. CDR1 and CDR2 (germline): MNHEY, SVGAGI. V lost 4 bases and J 0 bases, leaving 15 bases between the germline ends. V gene TRBV6-5 combines with J gene TRBJ1-1; unclear D gene. Sequences were derived from peripheral blood, sampled on day 0 of AZD1222 vaccination. The TCR was taken from an adult in good health. CDR3 bases: TGTGCCAGCAGTTTGGAACCCGCCGACCTGAACACTGAAGCTTTCTTT. Its protein product is CASSLEPADLNTEAFF.